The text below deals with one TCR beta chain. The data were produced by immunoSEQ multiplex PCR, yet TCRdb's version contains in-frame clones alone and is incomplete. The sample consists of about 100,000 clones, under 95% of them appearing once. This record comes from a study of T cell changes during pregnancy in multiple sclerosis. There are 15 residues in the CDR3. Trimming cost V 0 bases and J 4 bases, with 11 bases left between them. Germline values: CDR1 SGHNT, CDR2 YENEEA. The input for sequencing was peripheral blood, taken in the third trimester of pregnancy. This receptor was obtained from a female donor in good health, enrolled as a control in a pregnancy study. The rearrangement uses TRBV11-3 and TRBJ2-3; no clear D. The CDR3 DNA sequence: TGTGCCAGCAGCTTAGAGGTCGAAGCCTCAGATACGCAGTATTTT. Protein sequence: CASSLEVEASDTQYF.